Shown below are 18 T cell receptor beta chains from a single sample sequenced in a study of T cells in Graves' hyperthyroidism and ophthalmopathy. From RNA transcripts, TCR beta CDR3 regions were amplified. A first-round RT-PCR of the TCR CDR3 used the HTBI primer set. TCRdb itself ran the multiplex PCR reads through MiXCR, one entry per CDR3 protein. The profile covers fewer than 650,000 distinct CDR3 sequences, with over 45% appearing a single time and 35% to 50% taken by the ten largest. Sequencing used peripheral blood or thyroid tissue (not recorded which). The receptors originated from an adult woman with Graves' disease, either hyperthyroidism or ophthalmopathy (not recorded which).

This clonotype came up many times. This chain uses TRBV4-2 with TRBJ1-1; 7 nucleotides line up with TRBD1. The CDR3 contains 15 residues. Germline-derived CDR1 and CDR2 are LGHNA and YNFKEQ. J gave up 0 bases and V 3 bases, and 4 bases lay outside the gene matches. The CDR3, as DNA: TGTGCCAGCAGCCACCCGACAGGGATGAACACTGAAGCTTTCTTT. This codes for CASSHPTGMNTEAFF.

The chain links TRBV29-1 to TRBJ1-1; D unclear. The length of the CDR3 is 12 residues. Trimming pared 4 bases from V and 1 base from J, leaving 7 bases between. Germline CDR1 SQVTM, CDR2 ANQGSEA. CDR3 in amino acids: CSVVRANTEAFF. The CDR3 nucleotides read TGCAGCGTTGTACGGGCGAACACTGAAGCTTTCTTT.

This chain uses TRBV20-1 with TRBJ2-7, with 8 bases identical to TRBD1. This CDR3 contains 13 residues. CDR1 is DFQATT and CDR2 is SNEGSKA in the germline V gene (reference sequence). The CDR3 loop is CSVEQGAAYEQYF. For the CDR3, the DNA is TGCAGCGTTGAGCAGGGGGCCGCCTACGAGCAGTACTTC.

This clonotype was detected ten times or more. The V and J genes are TRBV19 and TRBJ2-2; D remains unclear. The CDR3 sequence is 14 residues long. Looked up from germline, CDR1 is LNHDA and CDR2 is SQIVND (reference sequence). V gave up 5 bases and J gave up 4 bases, with 11 bases separating them. CDR3 loop: CASSETPRTGELFF. For the CDR3, the DNA is TGTGCCAGTAGTGAGACACCGCGCACCGGGGAGCTGTTTTTT.

V is TRBV7-2 and J is TRBJ2-7, with D perhaps TRBD1 (5 bases). V dropped 0 bases and J dropped 4 bases, with 10 bases sitting between them. Germline assignment: CDR1 SGHTA and CDR2 FQGNSA. This CDR3 is built from 14 residues. CDR3 loop: CASSLAAGPYEQYF. The CDR3 DNA sequence: TGTGCCAGCAGCTTAGCAGCAGGGCCTTACGAGCAGTACTTC. Filled out from reference TRBV7-2 and TRBJ2-7, the complete variable domain reads GAGVSQSPSNKVTEKGKDVELRCDPISGHTALYWYRQSLGQGLEFLIYFQGNSAPDKSGLPSDRFSAERTGGSVSTLTIQRTQQEDSAVYLCASSLAAGPYEQYFGPGTRLTVT.

The sample holds a few counts of this clonotype. It may be a read error: a sequence one base away is much more abundant. Lacking the conserved final phenylalanine or tryptophan, this CDR3 likely reflects a read error. The CDR3: CASSSGTDRSYGYTL. As DNA, the CDR3 is TGTGCCAGCAGTTCCGGGACAGATCGAAGTTATGGCTACACCTTA. The chain is built from TRBV6-6 and TRBJ1-2, with 7 bases matching TRBD1. The trim removed 4 bases at V and 5 bases at J, leaving 10 bases unmatched. CDR3 length: 15 amino acids. In germline, CDR1 is MNHNY, CDR2 SVGAGI (reference sequence).

The table lists this clonotype with many counts. The chain's CDR3 is CSVTGGTYEQYF. The CDR3 DNA reads as TGCAGCGTTACGGGCGGAACCTACGAGCAGTACTTC. The chain joins TRBV29-1 to TRBJ2-7; D is unclear. This CDR3 has 12 amino acids. V gave up 5 bases and J gave up 2 bases, with 10 bases separating them. Germline V CDR1 and CDR2: SQVTM, ANQGSEA.

Many counts were recorded for this clonotype. The rearrangement joins TRBV6-5 to TRBJ2-5, with D unclear. V was trimmed by 0 bases and J by 1 base, leaving 9 bases between them. The CDR3 spans 15 residues. From germline, CDR1 is MNHEY and CDR2 SVGAGI. CDR3 nucleotide sequence: TGTGCCAGCAGTTACTCCTTGGCGAGCCAAGAGACCCAGTACTTC. It translates to CASSYSLASQETQYF.

The chain combines TRBV30 with TRBJ1-1; D gene ambiguous. V was pared by 0 bases and J by 5 bases, with 10 bases between. Germline lookup yields CDR1 GTSNPN and CDR2 SVGIG (reference sequence). This CDR3 has 13 residues. The CDR3: CAWSVPSWTEAFF. As DNA, the CDR3 is TGTGCCTGGAGTGTACCCTCCTGGACTGAAGCTTTCTTT.

DNA of the CDR3: TGCAGTGCTACCTCCGGGACAGCACGCTACGAGCAGTACTTC. The encoded protein is CSATSGTARYEQYF. The V gene is TRBV20-1, the J gene TRBJ2-7; 7 nucleotides align to TRBD1. V shed 4 bases, J shed 3 bases, and the junction held 9 bases outside the gene matches. The V gene's germline CDR1 is DFQATT and CDR2 SNEGSKA (reference sequence). There are 14 residues in the CDR3.

The count of this clonotype is one. The chain uses TRBV7-8 and TRBJ2-2; D gene uncertain. Trimming removed 3 bases from V and 9 bases from J, with 8 bases in between. Germline V gene lookup returns CDR1 SGHVS and CDR2 FQNEAQ. The CDR3 has 12 residues. CDR3 sequence reads: CASSLRGRELFF. The CDR3 DNA follows: TGTGCCAGCAGCTTGCGAGGAAGGGAGCTGTTTTTT.

This clonotype was seen repeatedly, ten times or more. The chain carries TRBV12-3 or TRBV12-4 and TRBJ1-6; D is undetermined. The CDR3 is 13 residues long. V was clipped by 4 bases and J by 13 bases, with 14 bases between them. As DNA, the CDR3 is TGTGCCAGCAGTTCCACTCCTTTCTCCCCCCTCCACTTT. Translation gives CASSSTPFSPLHF.

V is TRBV5-1 and J is TRBJ1-2; tentatively, D is TRBD1 (5 bases). Trimming removed 6 bases from V and 5 bases from J, with 17 bases in between. Germline V lookup: CDR1 SGHRS, CDR2 YFSETQ. This CDR3 has 14 residues. The CDR3 nucleotides are TGCGCCAGCACTCCGGGACGGGGGATTTATGGCTACACCTTC. Its translation is CASTPGRGIYGYTF.

Concerning this clonotype itself: A read error is possible here, since a much larger clone lies one base away. CDR3 sequence reads: CASSLRGSEELLF. CDR3 DNA: TGCGCCAGCAGCCTCAGGGGCTCCGAGGAGCTGCTTTTT. The chain carries TRBV5-1 and TRBJ2-2; D perhaps matches TRBD1 (6 bases). The CDR3 loop spans 13 amino acids. Per germline, CDR1 SGHRS and CDR2 YFSETQ.

This chain uses TRBV12-3 or TRBV12-4 with TRBJ1-5, with D hard to call. The CDR3 runs 13 residues. V was pared by 3 bases and J by 5 bases, with 8 bases between. In nucleotides, the CDR3 is TGTGCCAGCAGTTTGAGGGTTCATCAGCCCCAGCATTTT. Its protein product is CASSLRVHQPQHF.

This chain links TRBV9 with TRBJ2-5; the match to TRBD2 covers 8 bases. The CDR3 contains 14 residues. CDR1 is SGDLS, CDR2 YYNGEE, per germline. V dropped 7 bases and J dropped 4; count of bases not matched to a gene: 9. The CDR3 nucleotides are TGTGCCAGCTGGCCTAGCGGGCGCGTAGAGACCCAGTACTTC. Encoded protein: CASWPSGRVETQYF.

Of note for this clonotype: One end of the junction varies from germline; a read error may be responsible. V and J are TRBV6-1 and TRBJ2-5; the D is unclear. There are 13 residues in the CDR3. The germline V gene has CDR1 MNHNS and CDR2 SASEGT. In DNA form, the CDR3 reads TGTGCCATCAGTGAAGGGCGTCAAGGGACCCAGTACTTC. This encodes CAISEGRQGTQYF.

A remark on this clonotype: The junction and the germline gene differ at one end; a read error may be behind it. The chain uses TRBV7-9 and TRBJ2-3; unclear D gene. The germline V gene has CDR1 SEHNR and CDR2 FQNEAQ (reference sequence). There are 13 residues in the CDR3. The CDR3 spells CASSQGGTDTQYF. In DNA, the CDR3 is TGCGCCAGCAGCCAAGGTGGGACAGATACGCAGTATTTT.